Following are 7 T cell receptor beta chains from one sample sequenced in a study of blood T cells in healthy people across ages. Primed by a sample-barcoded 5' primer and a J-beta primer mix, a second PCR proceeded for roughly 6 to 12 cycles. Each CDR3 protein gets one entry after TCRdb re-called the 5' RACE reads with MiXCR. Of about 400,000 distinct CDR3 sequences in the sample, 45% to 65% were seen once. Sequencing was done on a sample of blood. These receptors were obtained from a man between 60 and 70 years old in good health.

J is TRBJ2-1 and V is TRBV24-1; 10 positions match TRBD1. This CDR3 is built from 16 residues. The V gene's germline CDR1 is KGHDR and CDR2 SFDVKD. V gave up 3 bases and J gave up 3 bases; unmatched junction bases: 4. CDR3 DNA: TGTGCCACCAGTGATGGGGACAGGGGAAACTACAATGAGCAGTTCTTC. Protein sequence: CATSDGDRGNYNEQFF.

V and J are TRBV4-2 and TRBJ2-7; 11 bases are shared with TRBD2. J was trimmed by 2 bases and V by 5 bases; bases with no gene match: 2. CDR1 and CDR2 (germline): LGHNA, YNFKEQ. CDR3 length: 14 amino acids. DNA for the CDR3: TGTGCCAGCAGCACGACTAGCGGGACCTACGAGCAGTACTTC. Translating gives CASSTTSGTYEQYF.

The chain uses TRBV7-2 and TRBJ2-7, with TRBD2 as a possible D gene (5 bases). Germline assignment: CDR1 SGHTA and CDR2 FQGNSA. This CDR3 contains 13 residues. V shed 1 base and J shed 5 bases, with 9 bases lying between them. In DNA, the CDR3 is TGTGCCAGCAGCTTAGTGACCGGGGACGAGCAGTACTTC. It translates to CASSLVTGDEQYF.

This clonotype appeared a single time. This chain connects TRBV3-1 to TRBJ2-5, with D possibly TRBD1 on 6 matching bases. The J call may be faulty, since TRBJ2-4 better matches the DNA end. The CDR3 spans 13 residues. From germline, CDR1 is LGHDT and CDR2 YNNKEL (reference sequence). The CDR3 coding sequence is TGTGCCAGCAGCCAAGATCAGGGGAGCATTCAGTACTTC. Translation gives CASSQDQGSIQYF.

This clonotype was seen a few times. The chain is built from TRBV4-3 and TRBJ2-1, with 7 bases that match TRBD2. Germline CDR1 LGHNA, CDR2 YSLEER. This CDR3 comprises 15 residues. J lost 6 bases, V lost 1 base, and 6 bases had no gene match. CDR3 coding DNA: TGCGCCAGCAGCCAAGCGGGAGGCTCCCCCAATGAGCAGTTCTTC. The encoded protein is CASSQAGGSPNEQFF.

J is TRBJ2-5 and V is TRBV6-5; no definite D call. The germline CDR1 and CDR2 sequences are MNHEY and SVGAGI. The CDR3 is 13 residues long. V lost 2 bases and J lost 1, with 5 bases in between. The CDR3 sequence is CASSYNSQETQYF. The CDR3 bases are TGTGCCAGCAGTTACAATAGCCAAGAGACCCAGTACTTC.

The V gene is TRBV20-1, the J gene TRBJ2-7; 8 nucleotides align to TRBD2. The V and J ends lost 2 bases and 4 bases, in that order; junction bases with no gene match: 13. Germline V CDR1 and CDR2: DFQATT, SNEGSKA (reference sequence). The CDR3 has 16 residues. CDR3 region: CSARPPLAGGTYEQYF. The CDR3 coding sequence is TGCAGTGCTAGACCCCCCCTGGCGGGAGGAACTTACGAGCAGTACTTC.